Listed here are 9 T cell receptor beta chains from one sample, sequenced in a study of control samples from healthy donors and cancer patients. The method was immunoSEQ multiplex PCR; TCRdb's version includes in-frame clones alone and lacks a portion of them. The data show almost 85,000 clones, 75% to 85% seen once. The specimen was PBMCs. These receptors came from a man aged 55 to 70 with head and neck cancer.

The chain joins TRBV5-1 to TRBJ1-2; TRBD1 agrees at 7 bases. V shed 2 bases and J 8 bases; nucleotides not matched to a gene: 6. CDR1 SGHRS and CDR2 YFSETQ come from the germline V gene. The CDR3 is 13 amino acids. The CDR3 DNA follows: TGCGCCAGCAGCTTTCAGGGGGATCACGGCTACACCTTC. The encoded protein is CASSFQGDHGYTF.

Here the CDR3 reads CATSSRDTSAGELFF. The DNA of the CDR3 is TGTGCCACCAGCAGCCGGGACACGTCGGCCGGGGAGCTGTTTTTT. This sequence joins TRBV15 and TRBJ2-2, with D possibly being TRBD1 (6 bases). Trimming cost V 3 bases and J 6 bases, with 14 bases left between them. The CDR3 extends over 15 amino acids. Per germline, CDR1 LNHNV and CDR2 YYDKDF (reference sequence). Full variable domain (outside the CDR3, taken from reference TRBV15 and TRBJ2-2): DAMVIQNPRYQVTQFGKPVTLSCSQTLNHNVMYWYQQKSSQAPKLLFHYYDKDFNNEADTPDNFQSRRPNTSFCFLDIRSPGLGDTAMYLCATSSRDTSAGELFFGEGSRLTVL.

The V call is TRBV27, the J call TRBJ1-4; no definite D call. Germline V gene data show CDR1 as MNHEY and CDR2 as SMNVEV (reference sequence). There are 15 residues in the CDR3. Trimming stripped 4 bases from V and 3 bases from J, with 12 bases between. CDR3 coding DNA: TGTGCCAGCAGTTCTTACAGCGCAGCTAATGAAAAACTGTTTTTT. Translated: CASSSYSAANEKLFF.

The J gene is TRBJ2-1, the V gene TRBV10-1; 14 bases are a match to TRBD2. The J segment lost 8 bases and the V segment lost 6 bases, leaving 6 bases of the junction unmatched. This CDR3 has 15 residues. The germline V gene has CDR1 WNHNN and CDR2 SYGVQD (reference sequence). The CDR3 spells CASSPGTSGSDEQFF. CDR3 coding DNA: TGCGCCAGCAGCCCCGGGACTAGCGGGAGCGATGAGCAGTTCTTC.

The CDR3, as DNA: TGTGCCAGCTCACCACAGGAGGGGTCGAACACCGGGGAGCTGTTTTTT. Translating it yields CASSPQEGSNTGELFF. The chain links TRBV18 to TRBJ2-2; D is possibly TRBD2 (6 bases). V lost 1 base and J lost 0, with 9 bases in between. This CDR3 region has 16 residues. Germline V gene lookup returns CDR1 KGHSH and CDR2 LQKENI. The variable domain in full, completed from reference TRBV18 and TRBJ2-2, reads NAGVMQNPRHLVRRRGQEARLRCSPMKGHSHVYWYRQLPEEGLKFMVYLQKENIIDESGMPKERFSAEFPKEGPSILRIQQVVRGDSAAYFCASSPQEGSNTGELFFGEGSRLTVL.

The chain has TRBV5-1 and TRBJ2-2; 12 nucleotides line up with TRBD2. The germline gives CDR1 SGHRS, CDR2 YFSETQ. V dropped 2 bases and J dropped 7; count of bases not matched to a gene: 3. The CDR3 loop spans 15 amino acids. The CDR3, as DNA: TGCGCCAGCAGCTTCCTAGCGGGAGGGGACGGGGAGCTGTTTTTT. Protein: CASSFLAGGDGELFF.

The chain combines TRBV12-3 or TRBV12-4 with TRBJ2-4; perhaps TRBD1 as D (5 bases). The CDR3 has 13 amino acids. V gave up 3 bases and J gave up 12 bases, with 15 bases separating them. The CDR3 DNA reads as TGTGCCAGCAGTTTTAGGCAGGGCGGCGCTCAGTACTTC. Translation gives CASSFRQGGAQYF.

CDR3 sequence: CASSLPPEKLFF. The CDR3 nucleotides read TGTGCCAGCAGTTTACCCCCCGAAAAACTGTTTTTT. The rearrangement joins TRBV27 to TRBJ1-4; the D is unclear. CDR1 and CDR2 from the germline V gene are MNHEY and SMNVEV (reference sequence). The CDR3 spans 12 residues. V lost 2 bases and J lost 8, with 6 bases in between. The whole variable domain, remainder taken from reference TRBV27 and TRBJ1-4, is EAQVTQNPRYLITVTGKKLTVTCSQNMNHEYMSWYRQDPGLGLRQIYYSMNVEVTDKGDVPEGYKVSRKEKRNFPLILESPSPNQTSLYFCASSLPPEKLFFGSGTQLSVL.

The V gene is TRBV3-1 (or the pseudogene TRBV3-2), the J gene TRBJ2-7, with 9 bases aligning to TRBD2. The CDR3 runs to 15 residues. V dropped 5 bases and J dropped 4; count of bases not matched to a gene: 9. Per germline, CDR1 LGHDT and CDR2 YNNKEL (reference sequence). The CDR3 loop reads CASSTGLAYHYEQYF. The CDR3 DNA is TGTGCCAGCAGCACCGGACTAGCGTATCATTACGAGCAGTACTTC.